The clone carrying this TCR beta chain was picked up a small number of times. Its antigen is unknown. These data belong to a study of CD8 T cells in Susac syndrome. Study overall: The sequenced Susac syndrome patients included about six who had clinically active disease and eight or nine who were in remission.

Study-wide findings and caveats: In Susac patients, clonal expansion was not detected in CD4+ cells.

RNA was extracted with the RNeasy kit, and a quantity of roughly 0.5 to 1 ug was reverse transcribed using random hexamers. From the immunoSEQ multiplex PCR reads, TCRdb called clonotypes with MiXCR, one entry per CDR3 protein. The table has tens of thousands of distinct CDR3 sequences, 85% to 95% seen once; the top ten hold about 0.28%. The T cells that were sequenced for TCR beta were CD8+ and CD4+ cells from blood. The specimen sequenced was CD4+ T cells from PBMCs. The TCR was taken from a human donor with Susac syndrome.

The CDR3 coding sequence is TGTGCCAGCAGTTTAGGACAGCAAGAGACCCAGTACTTC. This encodes CASSLGQQETQYF. The rearrangement joins TRBV12-3 or TRBV12-4 to TRBJ2-5, with D possibly matching TRBD1 (5 bases). This CDR3 spans 13 amino acids. V dropped 1 base and J dropped 2 bases, with 5 bases sitting between them.